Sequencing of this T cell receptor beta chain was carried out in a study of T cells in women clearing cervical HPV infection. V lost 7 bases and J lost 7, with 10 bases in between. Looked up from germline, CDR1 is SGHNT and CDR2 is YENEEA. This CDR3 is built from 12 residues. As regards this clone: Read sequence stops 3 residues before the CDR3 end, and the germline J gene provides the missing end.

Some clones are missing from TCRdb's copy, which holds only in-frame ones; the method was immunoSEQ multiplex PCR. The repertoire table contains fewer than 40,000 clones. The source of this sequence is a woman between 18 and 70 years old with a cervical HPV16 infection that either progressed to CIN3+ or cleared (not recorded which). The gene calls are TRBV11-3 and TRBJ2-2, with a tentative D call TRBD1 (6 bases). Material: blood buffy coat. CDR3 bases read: TGTGCCAGCAACAGGGTCGGCGGGGAG. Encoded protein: CASNRVGGE. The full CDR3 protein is CASNRVGGELFF. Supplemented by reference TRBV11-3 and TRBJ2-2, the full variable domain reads EAGVVQSPRYKIIEKKQPVAFWCNPISGHNTLYWYLQNLGQGPELLIRYENEEAVDDSQLPKDRFSAERLKGVDSTLKIQPAELGDSAVYLCASNRVGGELFFGEGSRLTVL.